These 27 T cell receptor beta chains originate from one sample sequenced in a study of CXCR3-negative and CXCR3-positive naive CD8 T cells. These TCRs are of unknown antigen specificity. The study made its TRB cDNA libraries by 5' RACE, adding UMI labels. TCRdb reprocessed the 5' RACE reads, with one entry per CDR3 protein and no DNA. This table lists about 84,000 distinct CDR3 sequences. Overall study findings and caveats: A higher hydrophobicity marked the TRB CDR3s of CXCR3-positive naive cells versus CXCR3-negative naive cells.

The sequenced material came from naive CXCR3+ CD8+ T cells from blood. Subset described: CD45RO-CCR7+CD27+CD95- naive CD8+ T cells expressing CXCR3 (TNR3+). The receptors come from a human donor in good health. Some clones in this sample may be carry-over from other donors' samples.

The chain is built from TRBV20-1 and TRBJ2-1; the TCRdb call, TRBD2, lacks DNA for checking. This CDR3 has 15 residues. Germline loops: CDR1 DFQATT, CDR2 SNEGSKA (reference sequence). CDR3 sequence reads: CSARDIAGEDNEQFF.

The chain links TRBV9 to TRBJ2-5; without DNA, the TCRdb call of TRBD2 cannot be checked. Germline V gene sequence: CDR1 SGDLS, CDR2 YYNGEE. The CDR3 spans 16 residues. The CDR3 loop is CASSKTSGRAQETQYF.

The chain couples TRBV7-8 to TRBJ2-5; absent DNA, TCRdb's TRBD1 call cannot be checked. This CDR3 region has 16 residues. Germline values: CDR1 SGHVS, CDR2 FQNEAQ. The chain's CDR3 is CASSPPDGRQGETQYF.

V usage is TRBV20-1 and J usage is TRBJ2-1; with no DNA, the TCRdb D assignment of TRBD1 cannot be verified. Germline V gene sequence: CDR1 DFQATT, CDR2 SNEGSKA (reference sequence). This CDR3 has 15 amino acids. The CDR3: CSASPSPGSYNEQFF.

The rearrangement uses TRBV24-1 and TRBJ2-7. The V gene's germline CDR1 is KGHDR and CDR2 SFDVKD. The CDR3 length is 13 residues. The CDR3 is CATSDPSGYEQYF.

The V call is TRBV7-6, the J call TRBJ2-7; TCRdb gives TRBD2 as the D gene, but with no DNA this cannot be confirmed. Germline V gives CDR1 SGHVS, CDR2 FNYEAQ. This CDR3 contains 14 residues. The CDR3 region is CASSFEGGGYEQYF.

The chain carries TRBV7-6 and TRBJ2-1; TCRdb reports TRBD1, a call that lacks DNA to check it against. CDR1 SGHVS and CDR2 FNYEAQ come from the germline V gene. This CDR3 contains 19 residues. The CDR3 is CASSSRPGQTSPVYNEQFF.

The rearrangement joins TRBV5-1 to TRBJ2-2; TCRdb calls TRBD1, which cannot be checked without DNA. This CDR3 region has 16 residues. CDR1 is SGHRS, CDR2 YFSETQ, per germline. This CDR3 is CASSPREGAPTGELFF.

This rearrangement joins TRBV28 to TRBJ2-1; no DNA is available, so the TRBD1 call from TCRdb remains unchecked. The CDR3 is 14 amino acids. Looked up from germline, CDR1 is MDHEN and CDR2 is SYDVKM. CDR3 in amino acids: CASSSPGGGVEQFF.

The rearrangement uses TRBV6-1 and TRBJ1-3; the TRBD1 assignment by TCRdb is unverifiable without DNA. The CDR3 contains 13 residues. Germline CDR1 is MNHNS and CDR2 is SASEGT. The CDR3 region is CASSGQTGNTIYF.

The V and J genes are TRBV18 and TRBJ2-3; TCRdb's D gene call, TRBD1, goes unchecked for lack of DNA. The CDR3 runs to 12 residues. CDR1 and CDR2 (germline): KGHSH, LQKENI. CDR3 region: CASSDRADTQYF.

The V call is TRBV3-1, the J call TRBJ2-1; the D call from TCRdb, TRBD1, cannot be confirmed without DNA. CDR1 LGHDT and CDR2 YNNKEL come from the germline V gene (reference sequence). This CDR3 region has 11 residues. The CDR3 loop reads CASQDRDEQFF.

The chain recombines TRBV7-7 with TRBJ2-3; with no DNA, the TCRdb D assignment of TRBD2 cannot be verified. The germline V gene encodes CDR1 SSHAT and CDR2 FNYEAQ (reference sequence). This CDR3 region has 17 residues. The CDR3 reads CASSLGSSGEATDTQYF.

This chain joins TRBV2 and TRBJ2-2; the TCRdb D gene call, TRBD1, has no DNA to confirm it. The CDR3 runs 15 residues. CDR1 and CDR2 from the germline V gene are SNHLY and FYNNEI. This CDR3 reads CASSVSTLSLGELFF. The full variable domain, in which reference TRBV2 and TRBJ2-2 provide the parts outside the CDR3, is EPEVTQTPSHQVTQMGQEVILRCVPISNHLYFYWYRQILGQKVEFLVSFYNNEISEKSEIFDDQFSVERPDGSNFTLKIRSTKLEDSAMYFCASSVSTLSLGELFFGEGSRLTVL.

This rearrangement joins TRBV28 to TRBJ2-5; the TRBD2 assignment by TCRdb is unverifiable without DNA. Looked up from germline, CDR1 is MDHEN and CDR2 is SYDVKM. This CDR3 spans 15 amino acids. Here the CDR3 reads CASRAGTSGGETQYF.

The chain couples TRBV29-1 to TRBJ2-2; TCRdb's D call, TRBD2, is unchecked because there is no DNA. Looked up from germline, CDR1 is SQVTM and CDR2 is ANQGSEA. The CDR3 spans 13 residues. The CDR3 reads CSTGGSNTGELFF.

The V gene is TRBV5-6, the J gene TRBJ2-1; TCRdb designates TRBD2, a call that cannot be tested without DNA. The germline V gene has CDR1 SGHDT and CDR2 YYEEEE. This CDR3 has 17 amino acids. The CDR3 is CASSSNSGGPLYNEQFF.

The chain employs TRBV28 and TRBJ2-1; TCRdb outputs TRBD2, but without DNA this stays unchecked. Germline CDR1 and CDR2: MDHEN and SYDVKM. This CDR3 has 20 amino acids. The CDR3 reads CASSSPFPLAGGPSYNEQFF.

The genes are TRBV6-5 and TRBJ2-7. The CDR3 runs 14 residues. Germline V lookup: CDR1 MNHEY, CDR2 SVGAGI. The CDR3 protein is CASSLGRTHNEQYF.

This chain uses TRBV29-1 with TRBJ2-7; no DNA is available, so the TRBD1 call from TCRdb remains unchecked. The CDR3 extends over 18 amino acids. The germline V gene has CDR1 SQVTM and CDR2 ANQGSEA. The chain's CDR3 is CSVIGIGYGDPISYEQYF.

The chain has TRBV7-2 and TRBJ2-7; TCRdb's D call of TRBD1 is untestable without DNA. There are 17 residues in the CDR3. The germline gives CDR1 SGHTA, CDR2 FQGNSA. The CDR3 sequence is CASSPPWDTKGSYEQYF.

The CDR3: CASSAIPGHHNYEQYF. The rearrangement uses TRBV5-6 and TRBJ2-7; absent DNA, TCRdb's TRBD1 call cannot be checked. This CDR3 comprises 16 residues. Germline-derived CDR1 and CDR2 are SGHDT and YYEEEE.

The chain recombines TRBV20-1 with TRBJ1-2. This CDR3 has 14 amino acids. The germline CDR1 and CDR2 sequences are DFQATT and SNEGSKA (reference sequence). CDR3 protein: CSASSPDSHYGYTF.

The CDR3 loop is CASSPSPRGRNEQFF. The V call is TRBV7-7, the J call TRBJ2-1; the D call of TRBD2 rests on TCRdb alone, since no DNA is present to check it. CDR3 length: 15 residues. Germline CDR1 reads SSHAT; CDR2 reads FNYEAQ (reference sequence).

The chain combines TRBV13 with TRBJ2-3; TCRdb gives TRBD2 as the D gene, but with no DNA this cannot be confirmed. This CDR3 has 17 residues. Germline V gives CDR1 PRHDT, CDR2 FYEKMQ (reference sequence). The CDR3 spells CASRTGLAEQNTDTQYF.

CDR3 residues: CASSSGQGAHEQYF. The chain has TRBV28 and TRBJ2-7; as DNA is missing, the TRBD1 call by TCRdb cannot be tested. Germline values: CDR1 MDHEN, CDR2 SYDVKM. This CDR3 comprises 14 residues.

The CDR3 here is CASSLGGSSYEQYF. The chain carries TRBV27 and TRBJ2-7. Germline CDR1 is MNHEY and CDR2 is SMNVEV (reference sequence). There are 14 residues in the CDR3.